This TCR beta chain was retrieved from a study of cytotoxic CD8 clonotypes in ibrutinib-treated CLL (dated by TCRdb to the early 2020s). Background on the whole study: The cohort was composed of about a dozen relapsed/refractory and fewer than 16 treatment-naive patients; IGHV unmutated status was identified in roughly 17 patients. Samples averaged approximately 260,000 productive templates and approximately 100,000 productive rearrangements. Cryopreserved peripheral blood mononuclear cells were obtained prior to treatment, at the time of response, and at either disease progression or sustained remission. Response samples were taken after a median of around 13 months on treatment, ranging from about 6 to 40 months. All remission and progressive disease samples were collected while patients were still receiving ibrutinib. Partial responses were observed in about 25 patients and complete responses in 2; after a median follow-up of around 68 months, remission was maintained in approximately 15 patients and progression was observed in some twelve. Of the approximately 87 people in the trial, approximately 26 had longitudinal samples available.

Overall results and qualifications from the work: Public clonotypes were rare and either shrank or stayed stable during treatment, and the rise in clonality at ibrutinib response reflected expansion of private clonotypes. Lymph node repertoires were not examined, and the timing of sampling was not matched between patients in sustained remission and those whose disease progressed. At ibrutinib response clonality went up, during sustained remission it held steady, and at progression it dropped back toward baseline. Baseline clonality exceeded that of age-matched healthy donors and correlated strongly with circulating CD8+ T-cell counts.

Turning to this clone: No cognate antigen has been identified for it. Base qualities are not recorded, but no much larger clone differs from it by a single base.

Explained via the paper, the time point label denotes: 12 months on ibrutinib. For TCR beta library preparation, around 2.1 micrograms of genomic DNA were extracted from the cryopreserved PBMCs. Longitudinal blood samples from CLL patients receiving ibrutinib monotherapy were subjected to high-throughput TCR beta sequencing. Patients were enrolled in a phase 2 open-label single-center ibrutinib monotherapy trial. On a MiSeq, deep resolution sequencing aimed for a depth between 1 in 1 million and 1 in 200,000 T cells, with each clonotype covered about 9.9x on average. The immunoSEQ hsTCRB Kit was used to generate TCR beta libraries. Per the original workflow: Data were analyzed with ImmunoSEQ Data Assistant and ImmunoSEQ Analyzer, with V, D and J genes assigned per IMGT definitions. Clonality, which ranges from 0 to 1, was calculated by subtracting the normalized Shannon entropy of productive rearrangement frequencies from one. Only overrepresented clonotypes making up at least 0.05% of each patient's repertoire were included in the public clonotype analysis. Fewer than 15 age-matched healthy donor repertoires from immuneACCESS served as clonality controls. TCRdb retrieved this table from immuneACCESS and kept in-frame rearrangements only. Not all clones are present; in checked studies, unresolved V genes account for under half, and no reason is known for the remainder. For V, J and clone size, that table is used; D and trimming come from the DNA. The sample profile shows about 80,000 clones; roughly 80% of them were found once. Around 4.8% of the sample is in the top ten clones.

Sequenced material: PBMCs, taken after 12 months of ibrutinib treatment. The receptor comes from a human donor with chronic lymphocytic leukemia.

This receptor carries the CDR3 CASRDPGTGHNEQFF. The DNA reads as follows: TGTGCCAGCAGGGACCCCGGGACAGGCCACAATGAGCAGTTCTTC. Recombination joined TRBV2 with TRBJ2-1, and TRBD1 aligns with 8 junction nucleotides. The V end gives up 6 bases and the J end 5 bases, leaving 9 bases in the junction not matched to a gene. CDR3 length: 15 amino acids, cysteine to phenylalanine. Only the CDR3 portion is preserved as DNA: 45 bases, with reading frame beginning at the first base. From the germline V gene, CDR1 is SNHLY and CDR2 is FYNNEI.